This T cell receptor beta chain was observed in a study of vaccination and CD4 T cells after COVID-19. Study-wide background: Researchers treated control cultures with a CEFX pool, an HIV-1 Nef pool, or no peptide.

Study-wide results and caveats: Convalescent patient numbers were relatively low, with no early post-infection timepoints.

In regard to this clonotype: Antigen: not known.

Treatment: approximately 10-day PBMC culture with coronavirus spike peptide pools or control peptides (ViraFEST assay). Cultures used 2.1 million or so PBMCs per well, about 9.9 IU/ml IL-2 and approximately 9.5 ug/ml peptides. Researchers grew the cells for about 10 days and then pulled out CD4+ T cells by negative selection. Sequencing of the DNA from cultured CD4+ T cells was carried out with the Oncomine TCR Beta short-read assay. TCRdb reanalysed the PCR reads using MiXCR and keeps one entry per CDR3 protein. Altogether some 15,000 distinct CDR3 sequences are present, approximately 40% being singletons, with the ten largest covering roughly 25%. Germline values: CDR1 ENHRY, CDR2 SYGVKD. Trimming removed 1 base from V and 6 bases from J, with 10 bases in between. The CDR3 contains 14 residues.

The origin of this receptor is a human donor who received a COVID-19 vaccine. This specimen was CD4+ T cells from blood, cultured in vitro, taken before SARS-CoV-2 vaccination. The rearrangement joins TRBV10-3 to TRBJ2-1, with D perhaps given as TRBD1 or TRBD2 (5 bases each). CDR3 protein: CAISEYRGVNEQFF. The CDR3 bases are TGTGCCATCAGTGAGTACAGAGGGGTCAATGAGCAGTTCTTC.